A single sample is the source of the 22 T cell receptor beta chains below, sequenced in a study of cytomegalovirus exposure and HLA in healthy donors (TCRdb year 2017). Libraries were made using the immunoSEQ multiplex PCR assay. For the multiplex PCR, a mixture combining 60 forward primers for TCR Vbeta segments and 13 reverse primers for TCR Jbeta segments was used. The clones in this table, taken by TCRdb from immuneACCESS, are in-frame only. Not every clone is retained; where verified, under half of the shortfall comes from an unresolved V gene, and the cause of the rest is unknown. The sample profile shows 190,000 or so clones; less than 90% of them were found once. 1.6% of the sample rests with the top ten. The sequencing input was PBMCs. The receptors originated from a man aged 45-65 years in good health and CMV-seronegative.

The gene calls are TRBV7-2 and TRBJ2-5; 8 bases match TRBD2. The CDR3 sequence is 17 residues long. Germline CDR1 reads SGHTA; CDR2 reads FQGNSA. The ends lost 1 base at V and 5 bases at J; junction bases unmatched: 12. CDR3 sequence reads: CASSLVSAAGVGETQYF. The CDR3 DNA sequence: TGTGCCAGCAGCTTAGTTTCGGCAGCGGGAGTGGGGGAGACCCAGTACTTC.

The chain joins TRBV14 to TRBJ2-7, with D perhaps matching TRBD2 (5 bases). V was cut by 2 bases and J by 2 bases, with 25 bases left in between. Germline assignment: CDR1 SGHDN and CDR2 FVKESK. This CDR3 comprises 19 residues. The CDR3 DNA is TGTGCCAGCAGCCAATTTCTTGGAAGGTCTGCGGGCTTACCCTACGAGCAGTACTTC. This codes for CASSQFLGRSAGLPYEQYF.

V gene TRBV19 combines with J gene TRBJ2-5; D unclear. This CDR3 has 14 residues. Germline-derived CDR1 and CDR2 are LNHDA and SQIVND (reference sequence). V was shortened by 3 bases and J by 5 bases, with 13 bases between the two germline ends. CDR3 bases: TGTGCCAGTAGTATGAGGTCAAACGGGGAGACCCAGTACTTC. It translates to CASSMRSNGETQYF.

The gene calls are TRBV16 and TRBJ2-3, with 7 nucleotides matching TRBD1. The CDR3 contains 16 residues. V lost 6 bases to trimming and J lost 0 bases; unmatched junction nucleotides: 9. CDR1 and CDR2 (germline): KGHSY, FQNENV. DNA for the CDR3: TGTGCCAGCAGTCGCATGACAGGGCCTAGCACAGATACGCAGTATTTT. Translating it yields CASSRMTGPSTDTQYF.

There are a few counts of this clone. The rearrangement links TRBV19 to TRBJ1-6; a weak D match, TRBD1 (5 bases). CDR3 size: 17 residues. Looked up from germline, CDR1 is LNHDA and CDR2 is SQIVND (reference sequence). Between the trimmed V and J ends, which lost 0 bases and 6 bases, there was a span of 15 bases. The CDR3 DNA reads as TGTGCCAGTAGTATAGATCTTGGGCAGGGCCCTAATTCACCCCTCCACTTT. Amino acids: CASSIDLGQGPNSPLHF.

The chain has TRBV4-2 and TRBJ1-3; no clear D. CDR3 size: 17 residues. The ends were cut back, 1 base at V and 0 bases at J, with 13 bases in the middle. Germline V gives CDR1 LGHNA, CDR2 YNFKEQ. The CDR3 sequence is CASSQARGGFSGNTIYF. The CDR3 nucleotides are TGTGCCAGCAGCCAAGCCCGGGGAGGGTTCTCTGGAAACACCATATATTTT.

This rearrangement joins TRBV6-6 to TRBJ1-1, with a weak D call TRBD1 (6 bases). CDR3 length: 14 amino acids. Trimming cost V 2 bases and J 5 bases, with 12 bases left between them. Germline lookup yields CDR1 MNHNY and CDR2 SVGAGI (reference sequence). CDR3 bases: TGTGCCAGCAGTTACGGGGGCCTGAGGACTGAAGCTTTCTTT. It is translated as CASSYGGLRTEAFF.

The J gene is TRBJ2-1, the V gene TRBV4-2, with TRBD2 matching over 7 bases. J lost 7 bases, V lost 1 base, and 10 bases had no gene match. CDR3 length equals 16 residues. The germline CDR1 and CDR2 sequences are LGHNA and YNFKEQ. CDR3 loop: CASSQGFRGRTNEQFF. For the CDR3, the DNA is TGTGCCAGCAGCCAAGGATTTCGCGGGAGAACAAATGAGCAGTTCTTC.

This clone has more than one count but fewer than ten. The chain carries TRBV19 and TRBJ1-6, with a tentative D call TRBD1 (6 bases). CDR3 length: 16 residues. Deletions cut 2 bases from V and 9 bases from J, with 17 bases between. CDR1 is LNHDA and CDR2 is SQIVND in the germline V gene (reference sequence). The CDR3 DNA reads TGTGCCAGTAGTATAATACCAGGGGTGAAGGGTTCACCCCTCCACTTT. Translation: CASSIIPGVKGSPLHF.

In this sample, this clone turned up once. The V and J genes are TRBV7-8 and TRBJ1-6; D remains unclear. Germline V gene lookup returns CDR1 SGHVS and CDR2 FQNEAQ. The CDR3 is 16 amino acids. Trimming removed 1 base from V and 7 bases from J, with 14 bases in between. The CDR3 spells CASSLVVSPGNSPLHF. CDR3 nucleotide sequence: TGTGCCAGCAGCTTAGTTGTCTCCCCGGGAAATTCACCCCTCCACTTT.

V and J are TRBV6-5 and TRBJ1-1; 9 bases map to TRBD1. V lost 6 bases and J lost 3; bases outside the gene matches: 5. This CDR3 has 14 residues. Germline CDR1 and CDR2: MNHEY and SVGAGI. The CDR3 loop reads CASRTGGRDTEAFF. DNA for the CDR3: TGTGCCAGCAGGACAGGGGGTCGGGACACTGAAGCTTTCTTT.

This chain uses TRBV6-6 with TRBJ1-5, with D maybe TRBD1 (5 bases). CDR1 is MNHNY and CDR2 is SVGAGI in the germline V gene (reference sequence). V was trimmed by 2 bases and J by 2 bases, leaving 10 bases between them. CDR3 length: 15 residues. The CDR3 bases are TGTGCCAGCAGTTACGTGGGGGGGGGCAATCAGCCCCAGCATTTT. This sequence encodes CASSYVGGGNQPQHF.

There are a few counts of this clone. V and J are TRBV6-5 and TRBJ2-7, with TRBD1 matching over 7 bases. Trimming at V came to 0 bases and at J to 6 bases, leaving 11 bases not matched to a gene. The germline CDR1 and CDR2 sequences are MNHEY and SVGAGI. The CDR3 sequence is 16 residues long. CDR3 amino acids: CASSYSTGNSLGEQYF. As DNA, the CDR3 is TGTGCCAGCAGTTACTCGACAGGGAACTCTTTAGGCGAGCAGTACTTC.

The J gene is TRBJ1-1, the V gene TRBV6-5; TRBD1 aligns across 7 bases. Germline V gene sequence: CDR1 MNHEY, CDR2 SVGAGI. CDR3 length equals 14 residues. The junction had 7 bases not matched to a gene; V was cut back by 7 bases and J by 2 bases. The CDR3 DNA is TGTGCCAGCAATAGACAGGGACCTAACACTGAAGCTTTCTTT. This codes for CASNRQGPNTEAFF.

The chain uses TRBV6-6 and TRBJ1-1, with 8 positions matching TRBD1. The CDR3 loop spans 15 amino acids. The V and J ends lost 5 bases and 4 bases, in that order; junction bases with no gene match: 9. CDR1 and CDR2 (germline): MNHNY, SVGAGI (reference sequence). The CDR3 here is CASSGGQALGTEAFF. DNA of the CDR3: TGTGCCAGCAGTGGGGGACAGGCGTTAGGCACTGAAGCTTTCTTT.

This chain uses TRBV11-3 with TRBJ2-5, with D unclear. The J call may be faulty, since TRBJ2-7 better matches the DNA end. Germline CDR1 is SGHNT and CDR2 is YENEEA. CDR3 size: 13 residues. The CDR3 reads CASSLGGSYEQYF. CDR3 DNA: TGTGCCAGCAGCTTAGGGGGCTCCTACGAGCAGTACTTC.

The CDR3, as DNA: TGTGCCAGCAGCTTAGAGGCAGGTCCAGCCAAAAACATTCAGTACTTC. As protein: CASSLEAGPAKNIQYF. The chain is built from TRBV11-1 and TRBJ2-4; unclear D gene. The V end was cut by 1 base, the J end by 0 bases, with 10 bases between. The CDR3 is made up of 16 amino acids. Germline CDR1 SGHAT, CDR2 FQDESV (reference sequence).

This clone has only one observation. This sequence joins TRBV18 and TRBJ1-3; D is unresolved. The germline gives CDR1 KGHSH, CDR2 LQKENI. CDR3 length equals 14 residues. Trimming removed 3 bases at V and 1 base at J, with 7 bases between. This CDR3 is CASSPEGSGNTIYF. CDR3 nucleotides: TGTGCCAGCTCACCCGAGGGATCTGGAAACACCATATATTTT.

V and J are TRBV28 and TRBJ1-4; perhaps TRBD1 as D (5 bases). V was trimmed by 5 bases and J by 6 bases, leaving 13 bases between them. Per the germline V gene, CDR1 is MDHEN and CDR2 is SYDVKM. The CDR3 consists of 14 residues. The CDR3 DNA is TGTGCCAGCAGTCTATACAGGAGTCATGAAAAACTGTTTTTT. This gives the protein CASSLYRSHEKLFF.

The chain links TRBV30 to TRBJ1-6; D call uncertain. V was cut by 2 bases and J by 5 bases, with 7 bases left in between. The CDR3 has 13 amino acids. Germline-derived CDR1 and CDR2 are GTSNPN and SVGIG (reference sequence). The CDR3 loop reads CAWSRQDNSPLHF. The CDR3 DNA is TGTGCCTGGAGTCGTCAGGATAATTCACCCCTCCACTTT. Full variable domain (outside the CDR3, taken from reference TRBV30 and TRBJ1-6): SQTIHQWPATLVQPVGSPLSLECTVEGTSNPNLYWYRQAAGRGLQLLFYSVGIGQISSEVPQNLSASRPQDRQFILSSKKLLLSDSGFYLCAWSRQDNSPLHFGNGTRLTVT.

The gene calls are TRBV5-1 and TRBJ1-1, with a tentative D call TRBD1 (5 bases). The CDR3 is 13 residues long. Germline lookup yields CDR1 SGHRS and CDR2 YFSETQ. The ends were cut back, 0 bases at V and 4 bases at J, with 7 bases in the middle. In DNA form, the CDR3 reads TGCGCCAGCAGCTTGGCACAGGCCACTGAAGCTTTCTTT. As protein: CASSLAQATEAFF.

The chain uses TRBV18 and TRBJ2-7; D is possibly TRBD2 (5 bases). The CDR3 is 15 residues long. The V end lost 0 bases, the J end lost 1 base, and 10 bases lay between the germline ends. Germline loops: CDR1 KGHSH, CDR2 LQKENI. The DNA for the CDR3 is TGTGCCAGCTCACCACCCCCCCGGGATTCCTACGAGCAGTACTTC. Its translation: CASSPPPRDSYEQYF.